The source of this TCR beta chain is a study of cytomegalovirus exposure and HLA in healthy donors. Points on this clone: Its antigen is still unknown.

Primers for the PCR totalled 60 Vbeta and 13 Jbeta. Method: immunoSEQ multiplex PCR; TCRdb's copy keeps in-frame clones and lacks some. The profile shows about 200,000 clones, roughly 86% of them singletons. The V segment lost 7 bases and the J segment 3 bases; nucleotides outside the gene matches: 10. CDR3 length equals 15 residues. The germline gives CDR1 MNHEY, CDR2 SVGAGI. Study-wide results and caveats: A list of approximately 160 TCR beta chains associated with cytomegalovirus was given. Because they were indistinguishable, some V segments, including TRBV6-2 and TRBV6-3, were excluded.

V gene TRBV6-5 combines with J gene TRBJ2-7; 9 bases agree with TRBD1. This TCR came from a woman aged 18-30 years in good health and CMV-seronegative. The source material was PBMCs. The CDR3 DNA sequence: TGTGCCAGCACCCGTCCGGGACAGGGTTACTACGAGCAGTACTTC. This gives the protein CASTRPGQGYYEQYF.